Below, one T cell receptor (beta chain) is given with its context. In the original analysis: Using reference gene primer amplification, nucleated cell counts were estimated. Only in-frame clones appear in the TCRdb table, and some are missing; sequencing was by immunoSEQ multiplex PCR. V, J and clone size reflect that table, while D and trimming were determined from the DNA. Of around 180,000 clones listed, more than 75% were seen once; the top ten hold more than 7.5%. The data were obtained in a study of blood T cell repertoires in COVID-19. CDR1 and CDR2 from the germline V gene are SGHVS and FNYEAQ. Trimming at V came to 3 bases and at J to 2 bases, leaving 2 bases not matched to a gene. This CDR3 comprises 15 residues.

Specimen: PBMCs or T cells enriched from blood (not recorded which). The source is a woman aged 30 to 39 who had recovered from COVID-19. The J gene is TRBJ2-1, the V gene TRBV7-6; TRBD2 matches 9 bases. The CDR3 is CASSFAGGPYNEQFF. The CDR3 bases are TGTGCCAGCAGCTTTGCGGGAGGGCCCTACAATGAGCAGTTCTTC.